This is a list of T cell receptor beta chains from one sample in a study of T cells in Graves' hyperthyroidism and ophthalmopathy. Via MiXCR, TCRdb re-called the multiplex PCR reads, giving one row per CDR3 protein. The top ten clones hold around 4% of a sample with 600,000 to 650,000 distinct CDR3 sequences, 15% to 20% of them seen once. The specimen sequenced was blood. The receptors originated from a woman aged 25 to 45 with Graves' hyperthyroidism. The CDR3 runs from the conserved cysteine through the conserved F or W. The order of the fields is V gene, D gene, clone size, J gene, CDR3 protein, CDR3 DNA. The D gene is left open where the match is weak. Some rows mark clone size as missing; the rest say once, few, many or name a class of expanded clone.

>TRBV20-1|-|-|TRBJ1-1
CSAPTYLTGNTEAFF
TGCAGTGCTCCGACCTATTTGACAGGGAACACTGAAGCTTTCTTT
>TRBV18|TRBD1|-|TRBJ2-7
CASTTGVSYEQYF
TGTGCCAGCACCACAGGGGTCAGCTACGAGCAGTACTTC
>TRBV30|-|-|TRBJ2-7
CAWALGGEQYF
TGTGCCTGGGCGTTAGGGGGCGAGCAGTACTTC
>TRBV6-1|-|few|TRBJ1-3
CASNSMGPRNTIYF
TGTGCCAGCAATTCGATGGGCCCTAGAAACACCATATATTTT
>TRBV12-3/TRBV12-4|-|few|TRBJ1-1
CASSSTGAKIEAFF
TGTGCCAGCAGTTCGACAGGCGCCAAAATTGAAGCTTTCTTT
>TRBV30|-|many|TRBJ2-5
CAWRRRGDDETQYF
TGTGCCTGGAGGCGAAGGGGGGACGACGAGACCCAGTACTTC
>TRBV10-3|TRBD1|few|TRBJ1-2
CAINTPGQGRGYTF
TGTGCCATCAATACTCCGGGACAGGGAAGAGGCTACACCTTC
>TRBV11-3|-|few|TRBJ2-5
CASSSGPRETQYF
TGTGCCAGCAGCTCAGGCCCCAGGGAGACCCAGTACTTC
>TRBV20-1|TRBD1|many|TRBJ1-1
CSAPTGRTNTEAFF
TGCAGTGCTCCGACAGGGAGGACGAACACTGAAGCTTTCTTT
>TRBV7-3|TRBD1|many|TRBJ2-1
CASSPGQGENNEQFF
TGTGCCAGCAGCCCGGGACAGGGGGAGAACAATGAGCAGTTCTTC
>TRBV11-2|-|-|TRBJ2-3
CASSREPSTDTQYF
TGTGCCAGCAGCCGTGAACCTAGCACAGATACGCAGTATTTT
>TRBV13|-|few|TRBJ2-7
CASSPVLAGEQYF
TGTGCCAGCAGCCCCGTCTTGGCCGGGGAGCAGTACTTC
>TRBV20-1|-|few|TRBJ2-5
CSAREGRAGLKKETQYF
TGCAGTGCTAGAGAAGGGAGAGCCGGACTAAAAAAAGAGACCCAGTACTTC
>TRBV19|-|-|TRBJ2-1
CASSILSLRDEQFF
TGTGCCAGTAGTATACTCTCCCTCCGCGATGAGCAGTTCTTC
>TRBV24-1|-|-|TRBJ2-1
CATSHPSRVHEQFF
TGTGCCACCAGTCACCCCTCGCGGGTCCATGAGCAGTTCTTC
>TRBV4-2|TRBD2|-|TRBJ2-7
CASSPGAGGYEQYF
TGTGCCAGCAGCCCCGGGGCGGGAGGGTACGAGCAGTACTTC
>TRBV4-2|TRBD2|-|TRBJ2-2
CASSQELAVNAGELFF
TGTGCCAGCAGCCAGGAACTAGCGGTTAACGCCGGGGAGCTGTTTTTT
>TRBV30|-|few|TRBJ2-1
CAWSTRLDHNEQFF
TGTGCCTGGAGTACGCGTCTCGATCACAATGAGCAGTTCTTC
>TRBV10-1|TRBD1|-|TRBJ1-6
CASSGTGEISPLHF
TGCGCCAGCAGCGGGACAGGGGAAATATCACCCCTCCACTTT
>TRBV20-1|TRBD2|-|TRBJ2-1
CSASVRLAGGNEQFF
TGCAGTGCTTCCGTCAGACTAGCGGGAGGCAATGAGCAGTTCTTC
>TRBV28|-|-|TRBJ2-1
CAIFSPGSPEQFF
TGTGCCATCTTTAGTCCAGGGTCCCCCGAGCAGTTCTTC
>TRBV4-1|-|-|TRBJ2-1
CASSQGTNNEQFF
TGCGCCAGCAGTCAAGGGACCAACAATGAGCAGTTCTTC
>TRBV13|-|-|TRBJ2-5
CASSSTGIGTQYF
TGTGCCAGCAGCTCCACAGGGATCGGGACCCAGTACTTC
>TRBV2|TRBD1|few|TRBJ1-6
CASSDDGTDNSPLHF
TGTGCCAGCAGTGACGACGGGACAGATAATTCACCCCTCCACTTT
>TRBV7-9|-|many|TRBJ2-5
CASSRSQETQYF
TGTGCCAGCAGCCGGTCCCAAGAGACCCAGTACTTC
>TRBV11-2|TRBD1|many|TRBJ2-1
CASSRDRVSYNEQFF
TGTGCCAGCAGCAGAGACAGGGTCTCCTACAATGAGCAGTTCTTC
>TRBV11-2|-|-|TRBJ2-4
CASSLRGKLAKNIQYF
TGTGCCAGCAGCTTAAGGGGGAAACTAGCCAAAAACATTCAGTACTTC
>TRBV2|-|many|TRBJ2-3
CASSPDLGTDTQYF
TGTGCCAGCAGCCCGGACCTCGGGACAGATACGCAGTATTTT
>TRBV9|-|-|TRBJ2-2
CASSPVPGELFF
TGTGCCAGCAGCCCCGTTCCCGGGGAGCTGTTTTTT
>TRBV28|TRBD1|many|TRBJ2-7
CASRDPGQSSYEQYF
TGTGCCAGCAGGGATCCGGGACAGAGCTCCTACGAGCAGTACTTC
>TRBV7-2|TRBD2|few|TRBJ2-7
CASSLLNSGSLVAYEQYF
TGTGCCAGCAGCTTATTAAATAGCGGGAGCCTGGTGGCTTACGAGCAGTACTTC
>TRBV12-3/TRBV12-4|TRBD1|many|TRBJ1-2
CASSLRSRQGGTF
TGTGCCAGCAGTTTAAGGTCGCGGCAGGGGGGAACCTTC
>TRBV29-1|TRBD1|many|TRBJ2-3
CSVAGGSTDTQYF
TGCAGCGTTGCAGGGGGCAGCACAGATACGCAGTATTTT
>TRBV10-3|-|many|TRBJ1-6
CATAPAGFASNSPLHF
TGTGCCACCGCCCCGGCAGGGTTCGCGTCGAATTCACCCCTCCACTTT
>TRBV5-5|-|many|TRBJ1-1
CASSSGHATEAFF
TGTGCCAGCAGCTCCGGACACGCCACTGAAGCTTTCTTT
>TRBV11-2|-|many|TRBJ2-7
CASSSGPALEQYF
TGTGCCAGCAGCTCGGGACCGGCTTTGGAGCAGTACTTC
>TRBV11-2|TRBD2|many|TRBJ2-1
CASSDPGLARQFF
TGTGCCAGCAGCGACCCGGGACTAGCGAGGCAGTTCTTC
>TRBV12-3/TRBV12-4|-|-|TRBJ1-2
CASRRGQFNYGYTF
TGTGCCAGCAGGCGGGGACAATTTAACTATGGCTACACCTTC
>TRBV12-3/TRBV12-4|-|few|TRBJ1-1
CASSLSVQGTEAFF
TGTGCCAGCAGTTTAAGCGTGCAGGGCACTGAAGCTTTCTTT
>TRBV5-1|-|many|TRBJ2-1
CASSLGLANFNEQFF
TGCGCCAGCAGCTTGGGGCTAGCGAATTTCAATGAGCAGTTCTTC
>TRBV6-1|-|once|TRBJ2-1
CASSEFSGTYNEQFF
TGTGCCAGCAGTGAATTTAGCGGCACCTACAATGAGCAGTTCTTC
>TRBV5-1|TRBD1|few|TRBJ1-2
CASSHPGQGEGYTF
TGCGCCAGCAGCCATCCGGGACAGGGTGAAGGCTACACCTTC
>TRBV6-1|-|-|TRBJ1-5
CASSEANSGTNGHF
TGTGCCAGCAGTGAGGCTAATTCCGGGACAAACGGGCATTTT